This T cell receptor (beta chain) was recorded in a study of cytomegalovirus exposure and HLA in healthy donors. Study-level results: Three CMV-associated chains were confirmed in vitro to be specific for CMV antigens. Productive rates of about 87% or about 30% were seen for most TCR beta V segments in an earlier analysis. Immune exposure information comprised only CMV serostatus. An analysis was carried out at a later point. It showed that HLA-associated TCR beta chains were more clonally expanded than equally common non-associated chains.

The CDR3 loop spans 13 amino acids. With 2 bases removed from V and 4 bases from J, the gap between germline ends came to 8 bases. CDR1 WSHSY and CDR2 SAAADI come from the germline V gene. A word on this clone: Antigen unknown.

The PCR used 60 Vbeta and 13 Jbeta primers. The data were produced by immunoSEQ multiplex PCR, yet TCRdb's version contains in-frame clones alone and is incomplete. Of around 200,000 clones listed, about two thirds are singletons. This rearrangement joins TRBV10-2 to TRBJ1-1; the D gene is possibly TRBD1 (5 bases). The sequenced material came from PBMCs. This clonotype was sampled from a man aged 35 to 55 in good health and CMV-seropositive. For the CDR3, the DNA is TGCGCCAGCAGTGAGCAGGGTTCCACTGAAGCTTTCTTT. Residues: CASSEQGSTEAFF.